This TCR beta chain was identified in a study of blood T cells in healthy people across ages. Trimming took 5 bases from V and 6 from J; bases not matched to a gene: 9. There are 14 residues in the CDR3. In germline, CDR1 is DFQATT, CDR2 SNEGSKA (reference sequence). Then a second PCR, running roughly 6 to 12 cycles, was carried out with a sample-barcoded 5' primer and a J-beta primer mix. Each sample provided no less than 3 million CDR3-containing paired-end reads. MiXCR, applied by TCRdb to the 5' RACE reads, yields one record per CDR3 protein. Altogether about 1.1 million distinct CDR3 sequences are present, approximately 38% being singletons, with the ten largest covering less than 15%.

The specimen sequenced was blood. The clonotype was recovered from a man aged 18 to 29 in good health. This sequence joins TRBV20-1 and TRBJ1-4; 7 bases line up with TRBD1. This CDR3 reads CSAAQGVRDEKLFF. The CDR3 nucleotides are TGCAGTGCTGCCCAGGGGGTACGAGATGAAAAACTGTTTTTT.